Listed below are T cell receptor beta chains from one sample, sequenced in a study of T cell responses to AZD1222 COVID-19 vaccine. Clones were sequenced by immunoSEQ multiplex PCR, and TCRdb holds only the in-frame ones, with some missing. The sample carries about 150,000 clones, about 87% recorded once. The specimen was peripheral blood, collected on day 0 of AZD1222 vaccination. All receptors derive from an adult in good health. CDR3s include the opening cysteine and the closing phenylalanine or tryptophan. The D gene is left open where the match is weak. Clone size is shown for a subset of rows, as once, few, many or a class of expanded clone.

v_gene	j_gene	d_gene	abundance	CDR3nt	CDR3aa
TRBV18	TRBJ2-7	.	.	TGTGCCAGCTCACCAACGGGATACTACGAGCAGTACTTC	CASSPTGYYEQYF
TRBV3-1/TRBV3-2	TRBJ1-2	.	.	TGTGCCAGCAGCCAAGATCAGCCCAGGCTATCTAACTATGGCTACACCTTC	CASSQDQPRLSNYGYTF
TRBV7-2	TRBJ1-2	.	once	TGTGCCAGCAGCTTAGCGGGGACCGTTAACTATGGCTACACCTTC	CASSLAGTVNYGYTF
TRBV5-6	TRBJ1-2	.	.	TGTGCCAGCAGTTACCCGGGCCAAGGAGATGGCTACACCTTC	CASSYPGQGDGYTF
TRBV28	TRBJ1-1	.	.	TGTGCCAGCAGTTCGTTCACTGAAGCTTTCTTT	CASSSFTEAFF
TRBV23-1	TRBJ2-7	.	.	TGCGCCAGCAGTCAAGGTCAGGGAACGGAGTACGAGCAGTACTTC	CASSQGQGTEYEQYF
TRBV6-5	TRBJ2-1	TRBD2	few	TGTGCCAGCAGTTACCCGCCGAGCGGGGGACCCTATGAGCAGTTCTTC	CASSYPPSGGPYEQFF
TRBV3-1/TRBV3-2	TRBJ1-3	.	.	TGTGCCAGCAGCCAAGACGCCAGGGGATACACCATATATTTT	CASSQDARGYTIYF
TRBV5-8	TRBJ1-1	.	.	TGTGCCAGCAGCTTTACAAGAATGAACACTGAAGCTTTCTTT	CASSFTRMNTEAFF
TRBV6-6	TRBJ1-6	.	.	TGTGCCAGTTCGCCGGGGAATTATTCACCCCTCCACTTT	CASSPGNYSPLHF
TRBV5-1	TRBJ2-7	TRBD1	.	TGCGCCAGCAGCCCTGGTGGACAGGGGGCCTACGAGCAGTACTTC	CASSPGGQGAYEQYF
TRBV3-1/TRBV3-2	TRBJ1-1	TRBD1	.	TGTGCCAGCAGCCAAAACAGGGGGCGTACGGCTTTCTTT	CASSQNRGRTAFF
TRBV19	TRBJ1-1	.	.	TGTGCCAGTAGTCAGGGGAGGAACACTGAAGCTTTCTTT	CASSQGRNTEAFF
TRBV12-3/TRBV12-4	TRBJ2-1	.	.	TGTGCCAGCAGCCAGACAGTCTCTAATGAGCAGTTCTTC	CASSQTVSNEQFF
TRBV2	TRBJ1-4	TRBD1	.	TGTGCCAGCAGCCCCGGGACAGGGAGTGAAAAACTGTTTTTT	CASSPGTGSEKLFF
TRBV12-5	TRBJ1-1	.	.	TGTGCTACCCTGCGGGGGGATTCAAACACTGAAGCTTTCTTT	CATLRGDSNTEAFF
TRBV28	TRBJ1-6	.	once	TGTGCCAGCAGTTTAGACTACTCCTATTCACCCCTCCACTTT	CASSLDYSYSPLHF
TRBV14	TRBJ2-7	.	.	TGTGCCAGCAGCAACTACGAGCAGTACTTC	CASSNYEQYF
TRBV5-1	TRBJ2-5	.	.	TGCGCCAGCAGCGAAGGGACCCTACAAGAGACCCAGTACTTC	CASSEGTLQETQYF
TRBV2	TRBJ2-7	.	few	TGTGCCAGCAGTGAAGAGGGCTACGAGCAGTACTTC	CASSEEGYEQYF
TRBV3-1/TRBV3-2	TRBJ1-1	.	few	TGTGCCAGCACCCGGGAAGGACGAAAGGAAGCTTTCTTT	CASTREGRKEAFF
TRBV2	TRBJ1-2	.	.	TGTGCCAGCAGTGAATTTGGGGGAGACTATGGCTACACCTTC	CASSEFGGDYGYTF
TRBV12-3/TRBV12-4	TRBJ2-7	.	.	TGTGCCACCCGCCCCACGGGAGCCTACGAGCAGTACTTC	CATRPTGAYEQYF
TRBV7-9	TRBJ2-4	.	.	TGTGCCAGCAGCTTAATAGGGGAGTGGACGGAAGGGAACATTCAGTACTTC	CASSLIGEWTEGNIQYF
TRBV6-1	TRBJ1-5	.	few	TGTGCCAGCAGTGAATCGCTCGCCGGGGCTCAGCCCCAGCATTTT	CASSESLAGAQPQHF
TRBV3-1/TRBV3-2	TRBJ2-2	TRBD2	.	TGTGCCAGCAGCCAAACCGCCGGGGGGGCCGGTACCGGGGAGCTGTTTTTT	CASSQTAGGAGTGELFF
TRBV7-3	TRBJ2-3	.	.	TGTGCCAGCAGACGAGCCTCCACAGATACGCAGTATTTT	CASRRASTDTQYF
TRBV19	TRBJ2-4	TRBD1	.	TGTGCCAGTAGTATAGATCGGGGACAGAATCGGTGGGGGGCCAAAAACATTCAGTACTTC	CASSIDRGQNRWGAKNIQYF
TRBV6-2/TRBV6-3	TRBJ2-1	TRBD2	once	TGTGCCAGCAGTTACGGGGGACTAGCGCAGTTCTTC	CASSYGGLAQFF
TRBV7-8	TRBJ1-4	.	.	TGTGCCAGCAGCTCACAGGGTCAAAAACTGTTTTTT	CASSSQGQKLFF
TRBV27	TRBJ2-7	.	.	TGTGCCAGCAAAACCCGGGACACCCAGGAGCAGTACTTC	CASKTRDTQEQYF
TRBV3-1/TRBV3-2	TRBJ2-7	.	.	TGTGCCAGCAGCCAACCCACAGGGATGCCGTACTTC	CASSQPTGMPYF
TRBV29-1	TRBJ2-7	.	.	TGCAGCGCCGGGGACCGAGACGACTACGAGCAGTACTTC	CSAGDRDDYEQYF
TRBV28	TRBJ1-2	.	.	TGTGCCAGCAGTTGGGGTGGGTTTCGTGGCTACACCTTC	CASSWGGFRGYTF
TRBV7-2	TRBJ1-1	.	.	TGTGCCAGCAGCCCATCCGGGACAGAAGCTTTCTTT	CASSPSGTEAFF
TRBV11-3	TRBJ1-2	.	.	TGTGCCAGCAGCGCCAAAATTTCACTCGACTATGGCTACACCTTC	CASSAKISLDYGYTF
TRBV2	TRBJ1-3	.	.	TGTGCCAGCAGAGACAGCGGGGGAAACACCATATATTTT	CASRDSGGNTIYF
TRBV7-2	TRBJ1-1	.	.	TGTGCCAGCAGCTTTGCTACAGGCCTGAGCACTGAAGCTTTCTTT	CASSFATGLSTEAFF
TRBV6-6	TRBJ2-7	TRBD1	few	TGTGCCAGCAGCCGGGACAGGGCCTACGAGCAGTACTTC	CASSRDRAYEQYF
TRBV6-6	TRBJ2-7	.	.	TGTGCCAGCAGCCCTGATCTAAAGATACTCTACGAGCAGTACTTC	CASSPDLKILYEQYF
TRBV3-1/TRBV3-2	TRBJ1-2	TRBD1	.	TGTGCCAGCAGCCAAGCGACAGGGGAGAGTGGCTACACCTTC	CASSQATGESGYTF
TRBV12-3/TRBV12-4	TRBJ1-2	TRBD1	.	TGTGCCAGCAGTGGCAGGGGGCGAAACACCTTC	CASSGRGRNTF
TRBV9	TRBJ1-1	.	.	TGTGCCAGCAGCGTAGGGTCAAGGGCGACTGAAGCTTTCTTT	CASSVGSRATEAFF
TRBV7-2	TRBJ2-2	TRBD2	.	TGTGCCAGCAGCTCTCAGCGGGGGCAGAACACCGGGGAGCTGTTTTTT	CASSSQRGQNTGELFF
TRBV27	TRBJ2-2	TRBD1	.	TGTGCCAGCAGTTCTGGGACAGGCGGCCCCGGGGAGCTGTTTTTT	CASSSGTGGPGELFF
TRBV9	TRBJ2-3	.	.	TGTGCCAGCAGCGTAGGGGGACCTACGCAGTATTTT	CASSVGGPTQYF
TRBV2	TRBJ2-5	TRBD2	.	TGTGCCAGCAGACTAGCGGGGGGGATGGAGACCCAGTACTTC	CASRLAGGMETQYF
TRBV6-2/TRBV6-3	TRBJ1-1	.	.	TGTGCCAGCAGTATCGGGCAAGGGAAAGCTTTCTTT	CASSIGQGKAFF
TRBV6-2/TRBV6-3	TRBJ1-1	.	.	TGTGCCAGCAGTCAAGGGCGGGGGAACACTGAAGCTTTCTTT	CASSQGRGNTEAFF
TRBV4-2	TRBJ2-1	.	.	TGTGCCAGCAGCCAAGAGGGGGCGGGGGCGGCGAACAATGAGCAGTTCTTC	CASSQEGAGAANNEQFF
TRBV6-2/TRBV6-3	TRBJ1-1	TRBD1	.	TGTGCCAGCACCCCGAGGGGACAGGGAGAAGCTTTCTTT	CASTPRGQGEAFF
TRBV6-6	TRBJ2-3	TRBD2	.	TGTGCCAGCAGGGACGGTATCGGGGGGGCGGCAGATACGCAGTATTTT	CASRDGIGGAADTQYF
TRBV6-2/TRBV6-3	TRBJ2-5	.	.	TGTGCCAGCAGCCACCCACCCGGGTACGGGGAGACCCAGTACTTC	CASSHPPGYGETQYF
TRBV7-9	TRBJ1-2	.	.	TGTGCCAGCAGCTTAGGCCAGACTAACTATGGCTACACCTTC	CASSLGQTNYGYTF
TRBV1	TRBJ2-3	.	.	TGCACCAGCAGCCAAGAGTCTATTAGATGCACAGATACGCAGTATTTT	CTSSQESIRCTDTQYF
TRBV3-1/TRBV3-2	TRBJ1-4	.	once	TGTGCCAGCAGCCAACGCGCGGGCCTCGGGGAAAAACTGTTTTTT	CASSQRAGLGEKLFF
TRBV4-3	TRBJ1-1	.	.	TGCGCCAGCAGCCAAGGAGGCTCTATTTCTGGGGCTTTCTTT	CASSQGGSISGAFF
TRBV11-2	TRBJ1-1	.	.	TGTGCCAGCAGCTTAGGCCAGGGGACTGAAGCTTTCTTT	CASSLGQGTEAFF
TRBV5-4	TRBJ2-3	.	.	TGTGCCAGCCACCAGCAGGGGTCAGATACGCAGTATTTT	CASHQQGSDTQYF